Listed here is a single T cell receptor beta chain. Authors' data handling: Amplifying reference gene primers gave estimates of nucleated cell counts. Sequencing was performed with immunoSEQ multiplex PCR; in TCRdb, only in-frame clones are kept and a portion is missing. That table gives V, J and clone size, and the DNA gave D and trimming. The sample holds approximately 290,000 clones; around 82% are singletons and the top ten take about 0.9%. This specimen comes from a study of blood T cell repertoires in COVID-19. Germline V gives CDR1 MNHEY, CDR2 SVGAGI. The CDR3 runs to 13 residues. V lost 6 bases, J lost 1 base, and 9 bases lay in between.

This receptor was identified in a human donor with COVID-19, enrolled during active disease. The donor label of this sample is uncertain. The rearrangement uses TRBV6-5 and TRBJ1-1; tentatively, D is TRBD1 (6 bases). Sequenced: peripheral blood. The CDR3 reads CASRIQGNTEAFF. The CDR3, as DNA: TGTGCCAGCAGAATACAGGGGAACACTGAAGCTTTCTTT.